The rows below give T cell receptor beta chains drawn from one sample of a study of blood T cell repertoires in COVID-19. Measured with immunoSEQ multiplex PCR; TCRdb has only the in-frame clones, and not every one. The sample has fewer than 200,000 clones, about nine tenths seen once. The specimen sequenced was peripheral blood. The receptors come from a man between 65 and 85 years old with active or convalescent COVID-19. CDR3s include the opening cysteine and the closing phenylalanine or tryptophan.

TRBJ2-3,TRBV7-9,CASSIRQGSYTDTQYF
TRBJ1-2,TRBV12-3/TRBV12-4,CASRSRGVYGYTF
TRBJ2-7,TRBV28,CASRRLADSYEQYF
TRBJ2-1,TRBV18,CASSPQGAGGYNEQFF
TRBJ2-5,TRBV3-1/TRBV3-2,CASSPRSLGPGETQYF
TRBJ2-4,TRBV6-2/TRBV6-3,CASSPTGIRNIQYF
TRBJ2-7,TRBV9,CASSARQGAEQYF
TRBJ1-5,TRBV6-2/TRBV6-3,CASSSGTGGLWANQPQHF
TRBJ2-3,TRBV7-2,CASSLHRQGTTDTQYF
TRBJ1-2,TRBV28,CASSWIRLLSDGYTF
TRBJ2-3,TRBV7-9,CASSFGSGVDTQYF
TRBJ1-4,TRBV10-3,CAISDPVWQGQVKLFF
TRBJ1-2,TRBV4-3,CASSQGVSQGAGYGYTF
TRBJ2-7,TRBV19,CASSIVGGLNSYEQYF
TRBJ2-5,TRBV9,CASSVGGETQYF
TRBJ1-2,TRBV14,CASSQKQGANYGYTF
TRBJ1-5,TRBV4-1,CASSHGQGRKNNQPQHF
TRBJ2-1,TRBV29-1,CSVRDYQQFF
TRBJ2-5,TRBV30,CAWSHSRTLPSYQETQYF
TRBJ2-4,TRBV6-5,CASSPGGRKNIQYF
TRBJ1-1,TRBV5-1,CASSPSAGTEAFF
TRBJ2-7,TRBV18,CASSFGGGSHEQYF
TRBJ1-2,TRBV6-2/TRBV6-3,CASSYGGRRYGYTF
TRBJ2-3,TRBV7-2,CASSATVGTQYF
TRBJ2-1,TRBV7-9,CASSLARGQGANEQFF
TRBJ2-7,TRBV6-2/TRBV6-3,CASSRDFYEQYF
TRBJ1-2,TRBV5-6,CASDDRQKPYGYTF
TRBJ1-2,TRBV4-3,CASSQGGDRVYYGYTF
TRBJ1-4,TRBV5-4,CASSAPGQGDEKLFF
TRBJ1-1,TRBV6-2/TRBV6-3,CASSRGQGTNTEAFF
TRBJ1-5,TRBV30,CAWSTGPNQPQHF
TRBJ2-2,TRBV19,CATSGGRTTGELFF
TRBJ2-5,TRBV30,CAWKDRYQETQYF
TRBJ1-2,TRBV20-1,CSASPGSYGYTF
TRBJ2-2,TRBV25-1,CASSEYTAITNTGELFF
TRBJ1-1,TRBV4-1,CASSQDSWDSIIDAFF
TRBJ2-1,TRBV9,CASSEGQGHNEQFF
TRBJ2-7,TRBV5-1,CASSLISGNYEQYF
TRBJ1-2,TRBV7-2,CASSFRGAGTYGYTF
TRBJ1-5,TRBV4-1,CASSQAGQSNQPQHF
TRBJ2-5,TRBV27,CASSFSREGQETQYF
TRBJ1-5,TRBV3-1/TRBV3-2,CASSQVDSYSNQPQHF
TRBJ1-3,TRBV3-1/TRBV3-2,CASSRGQLGSTIYF
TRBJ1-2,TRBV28,CASSETGDGYTF
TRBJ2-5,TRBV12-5,CASGSSGKETQYF
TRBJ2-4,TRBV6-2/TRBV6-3,CASSSELLAIAKNIQYF
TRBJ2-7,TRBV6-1,CASSERGSSTTYEQYF
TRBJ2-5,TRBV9,CASSVDSGYRETQYF
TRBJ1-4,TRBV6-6,CASSTGPGVHEKLFF
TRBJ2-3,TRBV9,CASSAYIEDTQYF
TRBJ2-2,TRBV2,CASRGQGPTGELFF
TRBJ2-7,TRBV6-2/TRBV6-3,CASSLLLATYEQYF
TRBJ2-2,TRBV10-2,CASSERSPRLAGAIGELFF
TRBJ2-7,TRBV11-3,CASSRDRLYEQYF
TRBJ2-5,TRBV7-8,CASSRKTGDQETQYF
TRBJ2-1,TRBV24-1,CATSDLSDRAYNEQFF
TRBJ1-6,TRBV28,CASSETRTGHNSPLHF
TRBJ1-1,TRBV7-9,CASSLRDTTIRNTEAFF
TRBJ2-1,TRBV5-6,CASSLRPSGAYNEQFF